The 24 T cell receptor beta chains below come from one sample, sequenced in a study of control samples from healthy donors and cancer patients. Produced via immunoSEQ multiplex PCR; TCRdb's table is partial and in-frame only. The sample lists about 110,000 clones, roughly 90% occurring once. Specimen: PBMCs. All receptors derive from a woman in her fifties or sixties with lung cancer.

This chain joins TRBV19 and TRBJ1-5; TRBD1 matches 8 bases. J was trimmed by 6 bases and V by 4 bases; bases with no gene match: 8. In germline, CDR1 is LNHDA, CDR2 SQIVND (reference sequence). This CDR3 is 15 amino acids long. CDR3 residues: CASSTPGQGGQPQHF. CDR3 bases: TGTGCCAGTAGTACCCCCGGACAGGGCGGTCAGCCCCAGCATTTT.

The CDR3 loop reads CASRRGQGYEQYF. As DNA, the CDR3 is TGTGCCAGCAGACGGGGACAGGGGTACGAGCAGTACTTC. This rearrangement joins TRBV12-3 or TRBV12-4 to TRBJ2-7, with 10 bases lining up with TRBD1. Unmatched junction bases numbered 3, after V lost 6 bases and J lost 4 bases. The CDR3 loop spans 13 amino acids.

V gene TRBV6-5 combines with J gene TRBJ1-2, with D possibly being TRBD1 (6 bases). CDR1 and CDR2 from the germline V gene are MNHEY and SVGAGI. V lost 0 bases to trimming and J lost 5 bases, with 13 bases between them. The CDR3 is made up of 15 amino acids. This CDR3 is CASSYSGTRGYGYTF. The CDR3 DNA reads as TGTGCCAGCAGTTACTCGGGGACAAGGGGATATGGCTACACCTTC.

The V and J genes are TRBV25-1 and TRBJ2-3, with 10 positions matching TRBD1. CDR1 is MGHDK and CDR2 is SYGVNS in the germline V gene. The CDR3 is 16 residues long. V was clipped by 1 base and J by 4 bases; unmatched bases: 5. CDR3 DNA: TGTGCCAGCAGTGAATGGACCGGGACAGGGGCAGATACGCAGTATTTT. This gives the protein CASSEWTGTGADTQYF.

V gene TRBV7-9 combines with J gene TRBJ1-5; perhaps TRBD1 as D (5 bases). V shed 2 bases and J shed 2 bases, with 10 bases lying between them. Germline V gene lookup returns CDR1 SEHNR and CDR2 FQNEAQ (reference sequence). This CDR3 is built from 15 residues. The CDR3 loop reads CASSLQGAGNQPQHF. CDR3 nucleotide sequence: TGTGCCAGCAGCTTACAAGGGGCCGGCAATCAGCCCCAGCATTTT.

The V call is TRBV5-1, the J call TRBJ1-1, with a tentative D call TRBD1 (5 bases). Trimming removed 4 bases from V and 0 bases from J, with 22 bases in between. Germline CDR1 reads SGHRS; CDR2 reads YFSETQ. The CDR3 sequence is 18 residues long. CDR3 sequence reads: CASSPMKARDPMNTEAFF. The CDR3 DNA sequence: TGCGCCAGCAGCCCGATGAAGGCCAGGGATCCTATGAACACTGAAGCTTTCTTT.

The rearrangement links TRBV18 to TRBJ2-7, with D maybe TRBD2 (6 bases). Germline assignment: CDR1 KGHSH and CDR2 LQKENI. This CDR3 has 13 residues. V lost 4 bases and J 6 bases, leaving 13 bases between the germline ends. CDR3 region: CASSQREPGEQYF. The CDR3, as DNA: TGTGCCAGCTCACAACGGGAGCCGGGCGAGCAGTACTTC.

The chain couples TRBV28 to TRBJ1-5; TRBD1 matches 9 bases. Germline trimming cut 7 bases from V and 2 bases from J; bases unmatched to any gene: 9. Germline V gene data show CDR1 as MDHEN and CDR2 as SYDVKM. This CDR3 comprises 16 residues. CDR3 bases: TGTGCCAGCATCAGTGAACAGGGGGCAGGCAATCAGCCCCAGCATTTT. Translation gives CASISEQGAGNQPQHF. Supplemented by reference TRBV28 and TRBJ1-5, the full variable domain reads DVKVTQSSRYLVKRTGEKVFLECVQDMDHENMFWYRQDPGLGLRLIYFSYDVKMKEKGDIPEGYSVSREKKERFSLILESASTNQTSMYLCASISEQGAGNQPQHFGDGTRLSIL.

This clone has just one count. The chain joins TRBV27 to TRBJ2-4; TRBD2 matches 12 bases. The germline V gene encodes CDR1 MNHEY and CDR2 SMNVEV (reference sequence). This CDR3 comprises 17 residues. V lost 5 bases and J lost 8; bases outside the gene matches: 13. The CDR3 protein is CASSPYPLTSGRDIQYF. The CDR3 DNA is TGTGCCAGCAGTCCCTACCCCCTGACTAGCGGGAGAGACATTCAGTACTTC.

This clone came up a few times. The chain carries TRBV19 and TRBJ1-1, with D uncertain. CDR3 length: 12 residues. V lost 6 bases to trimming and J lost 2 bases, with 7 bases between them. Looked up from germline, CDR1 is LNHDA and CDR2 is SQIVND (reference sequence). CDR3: CASSPFNTEAFF. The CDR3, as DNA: TGTGCCAGTAGCCCGTTTAACACTGAAGCTTTCTTT.

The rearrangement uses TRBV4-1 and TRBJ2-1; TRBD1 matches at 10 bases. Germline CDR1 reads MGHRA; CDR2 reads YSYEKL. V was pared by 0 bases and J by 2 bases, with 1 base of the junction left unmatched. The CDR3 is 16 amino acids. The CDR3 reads CASSQEGTGAYNEQFF. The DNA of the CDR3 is TGCGCCAGCAGCCAAGAGGGGACAGGGGCCTACAATGAGCAGTTCTTC.

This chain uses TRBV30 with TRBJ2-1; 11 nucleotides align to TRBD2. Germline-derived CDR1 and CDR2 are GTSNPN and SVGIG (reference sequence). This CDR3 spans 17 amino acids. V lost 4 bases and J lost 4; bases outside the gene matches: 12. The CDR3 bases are TGTGCCTGGACTCCCAATCGTAGCGGGAGGGCGTACAATGAGCAGTTCTTC. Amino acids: CAWTPNRSGRAYNEQFF.

DNA of the CDR3: TGTGCCAGCATAAGGGCCTCCTACAATGAGCAGTTCTTC. It yields the protein CASIRASYNEQFF. V usage is TRBV6-5 and J usage is TRBJ2-1; unclear D gene. V shed 7 bases and J shed 0 bases, with 7 bases lying between them. The CDR3 consists of 13 residues. CDR1 and CDR2 from the germline V gene are MNHEY and SVGAGI.

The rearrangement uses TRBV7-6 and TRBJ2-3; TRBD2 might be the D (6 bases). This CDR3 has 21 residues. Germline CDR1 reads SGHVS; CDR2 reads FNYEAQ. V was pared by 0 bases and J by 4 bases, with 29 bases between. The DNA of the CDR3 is TGTGCCAGCAGCTTAGCGAATTTAGCTAGGAGGGCGCAACGGGGCCCAGATACGCAGTATTTT. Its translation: CASSLANLARRAQRGPDTQYF.

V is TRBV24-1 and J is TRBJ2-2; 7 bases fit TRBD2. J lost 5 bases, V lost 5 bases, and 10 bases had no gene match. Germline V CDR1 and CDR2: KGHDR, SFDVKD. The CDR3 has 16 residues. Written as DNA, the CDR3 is TGTGCCACCAGTGCGCCGGGACTACATAGTACCGGGGAGCTGTTTTTT. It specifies CATSAPGLHSTGELFF.

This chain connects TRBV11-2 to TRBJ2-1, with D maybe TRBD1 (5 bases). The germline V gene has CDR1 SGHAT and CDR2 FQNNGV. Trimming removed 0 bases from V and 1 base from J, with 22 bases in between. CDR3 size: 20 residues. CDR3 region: CASSLDLRPMGRSSYNEQFF. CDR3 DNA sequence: TGTGCCAGCAGCTTAGATTTACGTCCGATGGGGCGGAGTTCCTACAATGAGCAGTTCTTC.

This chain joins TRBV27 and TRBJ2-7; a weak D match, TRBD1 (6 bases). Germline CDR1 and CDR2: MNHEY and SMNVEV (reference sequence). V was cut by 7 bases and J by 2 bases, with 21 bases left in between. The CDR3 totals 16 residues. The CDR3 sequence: CASKGNRDPRTYEQYF. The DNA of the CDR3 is TGTGCCAGCAAGGGTAACAGGGACCCCCGGACCTACGAGCAGTACTTC.

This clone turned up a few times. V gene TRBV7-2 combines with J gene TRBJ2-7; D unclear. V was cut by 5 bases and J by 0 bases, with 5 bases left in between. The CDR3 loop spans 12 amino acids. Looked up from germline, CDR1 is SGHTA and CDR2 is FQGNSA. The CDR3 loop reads CASSPSSYEQYF. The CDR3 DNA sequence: TGTGCCAGCAGCCCTAGCTCCTACGAGCAGTACTTC.

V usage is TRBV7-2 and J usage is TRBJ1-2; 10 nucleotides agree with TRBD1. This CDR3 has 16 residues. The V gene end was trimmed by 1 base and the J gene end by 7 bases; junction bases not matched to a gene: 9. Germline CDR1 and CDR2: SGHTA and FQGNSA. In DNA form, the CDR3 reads TGTGCCAGCAGCTTAGAAACCGGGACAGGGGCAGGTGGCTACACCTTC. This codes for CASSLETGTGAGGYTF.

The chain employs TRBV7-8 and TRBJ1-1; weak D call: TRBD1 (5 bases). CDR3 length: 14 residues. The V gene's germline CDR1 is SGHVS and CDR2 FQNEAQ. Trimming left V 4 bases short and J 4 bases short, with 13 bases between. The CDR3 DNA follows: TGTGCCAGCAGCTCCCCAAGGAGGGGCACTGAAGCTTTCTTT. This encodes CASSSPRRGTEAFF.

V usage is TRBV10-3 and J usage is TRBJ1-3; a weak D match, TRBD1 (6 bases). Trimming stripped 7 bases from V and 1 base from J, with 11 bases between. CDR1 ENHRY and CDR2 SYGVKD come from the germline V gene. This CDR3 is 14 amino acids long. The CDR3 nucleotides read TGTGCCATCAAAGAACAGGGTTCTGGAAACACCATATATTTT. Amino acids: CAIKEQGSGNTIYF.

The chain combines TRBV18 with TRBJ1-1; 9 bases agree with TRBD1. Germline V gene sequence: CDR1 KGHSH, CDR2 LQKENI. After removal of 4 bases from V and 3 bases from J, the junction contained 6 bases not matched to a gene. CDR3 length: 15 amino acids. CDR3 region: CASSHGTGRDTEAFF. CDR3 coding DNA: TGTGCCAGCTCACACGGGACAGGGCGAGACACTGAAGCTTTCTTT.

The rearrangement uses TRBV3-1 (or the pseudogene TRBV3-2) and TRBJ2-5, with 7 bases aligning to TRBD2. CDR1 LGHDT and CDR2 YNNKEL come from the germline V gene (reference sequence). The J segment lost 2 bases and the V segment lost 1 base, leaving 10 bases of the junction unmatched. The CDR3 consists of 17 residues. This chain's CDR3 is CASSQVYAGALQETQYF. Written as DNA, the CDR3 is TGTGCCAGCAGCCAAGTTTACGCGGGAGCTTTACAAGAGACCCAGTACTTC.

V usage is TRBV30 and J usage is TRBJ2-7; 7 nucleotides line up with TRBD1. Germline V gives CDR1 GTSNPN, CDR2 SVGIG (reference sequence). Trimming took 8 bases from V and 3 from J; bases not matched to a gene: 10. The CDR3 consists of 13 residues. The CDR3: CAGRGTGSYEQYF. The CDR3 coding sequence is TGTGCCGGCAGGGGGACGGGGAGCTACGAGCAGTACTTC.